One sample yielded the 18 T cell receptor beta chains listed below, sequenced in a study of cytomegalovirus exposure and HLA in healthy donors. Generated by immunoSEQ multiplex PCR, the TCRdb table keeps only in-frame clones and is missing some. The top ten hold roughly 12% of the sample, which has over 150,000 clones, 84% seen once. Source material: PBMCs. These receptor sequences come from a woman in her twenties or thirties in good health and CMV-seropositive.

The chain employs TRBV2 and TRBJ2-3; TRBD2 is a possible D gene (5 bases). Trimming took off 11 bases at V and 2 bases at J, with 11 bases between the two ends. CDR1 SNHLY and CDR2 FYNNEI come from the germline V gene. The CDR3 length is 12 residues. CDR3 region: CAWSGDTDTQYF. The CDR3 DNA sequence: TGTGCCTGGTCCGGGGACACAGATACGCAGTATTTT. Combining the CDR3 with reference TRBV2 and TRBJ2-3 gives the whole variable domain EPEVTQTPSHQVTQMGQEVILRCVPISNHLYFYWYRQILGQKVEFLVSFYNNEISEKSEIFDDQFSVERPDGSNFTLKIRSTKLEDSAMYFCAWSGDTDTQYFGPGTRLTVL.

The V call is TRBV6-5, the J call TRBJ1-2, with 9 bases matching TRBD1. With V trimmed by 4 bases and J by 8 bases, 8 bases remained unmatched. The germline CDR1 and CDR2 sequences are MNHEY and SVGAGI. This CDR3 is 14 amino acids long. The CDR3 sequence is CASSSGQGTSGYTF. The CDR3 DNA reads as TGTGCCAGCAGTTCGGGACAGGGAACGTCCGGCTACACCTTC.

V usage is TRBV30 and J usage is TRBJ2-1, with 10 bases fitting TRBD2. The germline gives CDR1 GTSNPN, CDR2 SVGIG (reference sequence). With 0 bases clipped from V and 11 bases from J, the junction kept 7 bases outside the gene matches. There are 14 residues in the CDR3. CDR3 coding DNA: TGTGCCTGGAGTGTACTAGCGGGGTCTAGAAAGCAGTTCTTC. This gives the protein CAWSVLAGSRKQFF.

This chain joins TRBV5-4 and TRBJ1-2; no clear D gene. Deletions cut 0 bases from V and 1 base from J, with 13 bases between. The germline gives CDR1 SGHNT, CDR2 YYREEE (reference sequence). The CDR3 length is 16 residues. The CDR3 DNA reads TGTGCCAGCAGCTTGGCTGGCCGTTCCGATAACTATGGCTACACCTTC. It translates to CASSLAGRSDNYGYTF.

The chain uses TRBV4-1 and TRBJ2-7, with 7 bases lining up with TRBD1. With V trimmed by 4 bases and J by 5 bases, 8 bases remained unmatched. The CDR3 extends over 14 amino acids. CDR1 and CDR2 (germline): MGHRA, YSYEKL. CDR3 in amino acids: CASSLDREMDEQYF. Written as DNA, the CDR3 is TGCGCCAGCAGCCTCGACAGGGAAATGGACGAGCAGTACTTC.

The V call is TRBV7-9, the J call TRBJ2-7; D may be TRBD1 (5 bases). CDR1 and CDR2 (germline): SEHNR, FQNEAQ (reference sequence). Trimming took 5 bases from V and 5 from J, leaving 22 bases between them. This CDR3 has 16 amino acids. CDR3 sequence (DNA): TGTGCCAGCAGCAAAAGTACGGCACAGGTGGTCCACGAGCAGTACTTC. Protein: CASSKSTAQVVHEQYF.

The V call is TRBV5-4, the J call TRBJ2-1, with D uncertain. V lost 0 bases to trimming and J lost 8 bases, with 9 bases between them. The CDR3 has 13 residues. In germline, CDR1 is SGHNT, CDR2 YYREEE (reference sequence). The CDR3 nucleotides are TGTGCCAGCAGCTTGGGGCTACGGGATGAGCAGTTCTTC. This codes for CASSLGLRDEQFF.

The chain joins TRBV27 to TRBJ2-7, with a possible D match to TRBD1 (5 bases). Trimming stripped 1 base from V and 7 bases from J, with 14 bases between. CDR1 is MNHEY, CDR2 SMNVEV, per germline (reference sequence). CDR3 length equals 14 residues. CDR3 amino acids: CASSLYRTIREQYF. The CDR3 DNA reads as TGTGCCAGCAGTTTATATCGGACAATCCGTGAGCAGTACTTC.

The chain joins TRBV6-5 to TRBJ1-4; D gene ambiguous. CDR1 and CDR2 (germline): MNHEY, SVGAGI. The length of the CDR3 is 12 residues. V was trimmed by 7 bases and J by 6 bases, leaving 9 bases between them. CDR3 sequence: CASTTGDEKLFF. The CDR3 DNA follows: TGTGCCAGCACAACCGGGGATGAAAAACTGTTTTTT.

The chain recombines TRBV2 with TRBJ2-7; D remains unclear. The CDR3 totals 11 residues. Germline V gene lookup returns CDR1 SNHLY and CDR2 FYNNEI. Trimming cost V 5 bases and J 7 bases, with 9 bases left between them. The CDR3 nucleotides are TGTGCCAGCAGTTTTGACGGGGAGCAGTACTTC. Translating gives CASSFDGEQYF. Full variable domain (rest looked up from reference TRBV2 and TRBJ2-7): EPEVTQTPSHQVTQMGQEVILRCVPISNHLYFYWYRQILGQKVEFLVSFYNNEISEKSEIFDDQFSVERPDGSNFTLKIRSTKLEDSAMYFCASSFDGEQYFGPGTRLTVT.

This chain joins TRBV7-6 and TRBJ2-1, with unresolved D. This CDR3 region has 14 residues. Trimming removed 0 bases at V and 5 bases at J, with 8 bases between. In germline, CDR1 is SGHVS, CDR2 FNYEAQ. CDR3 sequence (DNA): TGTGCCAGCAGCTTAGCGTGGCGGAACAATGAGCAGTTCTTC. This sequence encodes CASSLAWRNNEQFF.

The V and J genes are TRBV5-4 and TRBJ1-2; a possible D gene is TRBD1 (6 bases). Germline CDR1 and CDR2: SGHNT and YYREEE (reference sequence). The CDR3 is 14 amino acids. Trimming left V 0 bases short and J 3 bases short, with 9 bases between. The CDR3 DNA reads TGTGCCAGCAGCTTGGACAGGGACGACTATGGCTACACCTTC. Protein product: CASSLDRDDYGYTF.

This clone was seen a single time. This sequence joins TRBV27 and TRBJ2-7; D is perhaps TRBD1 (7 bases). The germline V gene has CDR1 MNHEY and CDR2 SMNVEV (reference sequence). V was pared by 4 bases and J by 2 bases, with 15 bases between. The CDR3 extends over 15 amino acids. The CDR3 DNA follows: TGTGCCAGCAGTTCCGATCCCAGGGGGGCCTACGAGCAGTACTTC. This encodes CASSSDPRGAYEQYF.

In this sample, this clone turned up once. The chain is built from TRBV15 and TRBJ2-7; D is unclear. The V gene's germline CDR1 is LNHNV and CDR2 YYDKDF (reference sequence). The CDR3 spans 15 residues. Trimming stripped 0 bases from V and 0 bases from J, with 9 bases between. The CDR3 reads CATSRDPVYSYEQYF. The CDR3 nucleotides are TGTGCCACCAGCAGAGATCCCGTGTACTCCTACGAGCAGTACTTC.

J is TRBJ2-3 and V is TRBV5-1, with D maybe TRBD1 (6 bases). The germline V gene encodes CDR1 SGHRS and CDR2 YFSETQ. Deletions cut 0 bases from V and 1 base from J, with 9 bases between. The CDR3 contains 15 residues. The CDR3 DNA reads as TGCGCCAGCAGCTTGGAGGGGGTTGGCACAGATACGCAGTATTTT. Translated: CASSLEGVGTDTQYF. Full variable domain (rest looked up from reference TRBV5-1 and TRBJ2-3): KAGVTQTPRYLIKTRGQQVTLSCSPISGHRSVSWYQQTPGQGLQFLFEYFSETQRNKGNFPGRFSGRQFSNSRSEMNVSTLELGDSALYLCASSLEGVGTDTQYFGPGTRLTVL.

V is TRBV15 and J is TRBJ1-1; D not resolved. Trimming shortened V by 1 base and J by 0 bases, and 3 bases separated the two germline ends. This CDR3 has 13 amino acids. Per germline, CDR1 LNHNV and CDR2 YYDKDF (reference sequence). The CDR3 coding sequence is TGTGCCACCAGCAGAGGCGTGAACACTGAAGCTTTCTTT. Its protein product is CATSRGVNTEAFF. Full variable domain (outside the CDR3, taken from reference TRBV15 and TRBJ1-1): DAMVIQNPRYQVTQFGKPVTLSCSQTLNHNVMYWYQQKSSQAPKLLFHYYDKDFNNEADTPDNFQSRRPNTSFCFLDIRSPGLGDTAMYLCATSRGVNTEAFFGQGTRLTVV.

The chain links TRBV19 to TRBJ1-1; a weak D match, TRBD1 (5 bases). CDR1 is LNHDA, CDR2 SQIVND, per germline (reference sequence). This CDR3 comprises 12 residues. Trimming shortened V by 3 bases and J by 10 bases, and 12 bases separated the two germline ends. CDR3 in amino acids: CASSMDRQRAFF. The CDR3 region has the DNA TGTGCCAGTAGTATGGATAGACAGAGAGCTTTCTTT.

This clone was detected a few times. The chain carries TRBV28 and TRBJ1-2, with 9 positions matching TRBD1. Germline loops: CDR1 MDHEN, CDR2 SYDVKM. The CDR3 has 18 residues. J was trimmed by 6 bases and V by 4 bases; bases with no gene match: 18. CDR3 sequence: CASSSPAGTGYGSHGYTF. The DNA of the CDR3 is TGTGCCAGCAGTTCCCCGGCCGGGACAGGGTATGGGTCGCATGGCTACACCTTC.